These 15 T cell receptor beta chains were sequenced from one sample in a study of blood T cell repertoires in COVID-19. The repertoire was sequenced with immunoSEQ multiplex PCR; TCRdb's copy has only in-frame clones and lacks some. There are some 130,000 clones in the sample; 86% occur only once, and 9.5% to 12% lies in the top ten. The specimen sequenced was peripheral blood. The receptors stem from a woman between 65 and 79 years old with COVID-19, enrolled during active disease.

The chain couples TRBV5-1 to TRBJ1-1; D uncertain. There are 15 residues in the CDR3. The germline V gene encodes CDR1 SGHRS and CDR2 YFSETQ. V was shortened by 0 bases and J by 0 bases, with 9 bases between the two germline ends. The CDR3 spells CASSLAGTVNTEAFF. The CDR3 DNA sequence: TGCGCCAGCAGCTTGGCCGGAACAGTGAACACTGAAGCTTTCTTT.

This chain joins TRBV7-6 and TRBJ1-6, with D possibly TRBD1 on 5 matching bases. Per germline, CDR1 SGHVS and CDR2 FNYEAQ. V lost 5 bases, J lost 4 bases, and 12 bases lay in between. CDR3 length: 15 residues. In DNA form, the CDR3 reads TGTGCCAGCAGCCCAAACAGGTTGTATAATTCACCCCTCCACTTT. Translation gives CASSPNRLYNSPLHF.

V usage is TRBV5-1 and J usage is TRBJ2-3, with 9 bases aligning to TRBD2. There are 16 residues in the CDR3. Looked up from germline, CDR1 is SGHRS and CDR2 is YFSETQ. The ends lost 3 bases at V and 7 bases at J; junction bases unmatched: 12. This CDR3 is CASSSRSGGLSNTQYF. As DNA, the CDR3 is TGCGCCAGCAGCTCCCGTAGCGGGGGCCTTAGTAATACGCAGTATTTT.

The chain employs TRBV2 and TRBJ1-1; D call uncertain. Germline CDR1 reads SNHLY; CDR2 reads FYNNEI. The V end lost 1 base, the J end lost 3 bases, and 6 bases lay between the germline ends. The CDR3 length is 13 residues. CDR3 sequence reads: CASSEELYTEAFF. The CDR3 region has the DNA TGTGCCAGCAGTGAAGAACTATACACTGAAGCTTTCTTT. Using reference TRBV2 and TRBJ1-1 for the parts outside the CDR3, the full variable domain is EPEVTQTPSHQVTQMGQEVILRCVPISNHLYFYWYRQILGQKVEFLVSFYNNEISEKSEIFDDQFSVERPDGSNFTLKIRSTKLEDSAMYFCASSEELYTEAFFGQGTRLTVV.

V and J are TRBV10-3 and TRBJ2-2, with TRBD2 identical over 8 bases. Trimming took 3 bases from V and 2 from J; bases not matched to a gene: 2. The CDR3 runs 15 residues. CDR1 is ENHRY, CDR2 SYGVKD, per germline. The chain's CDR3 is CAISDRGGNTGELFF. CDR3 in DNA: TGTGCCATCAGTGATCGGGGGGGCAACACCGGGGAGCTGTTTTTT.

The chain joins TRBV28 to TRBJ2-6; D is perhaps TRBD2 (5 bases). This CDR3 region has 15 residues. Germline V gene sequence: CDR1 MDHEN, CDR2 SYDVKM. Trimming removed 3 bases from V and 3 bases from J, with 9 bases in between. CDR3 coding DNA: TGTGCCAGCAGTTTTTCTGGGAGTGGGGCCAACGTCCTGACTTTC. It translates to CASSFSGSGANVLTF.

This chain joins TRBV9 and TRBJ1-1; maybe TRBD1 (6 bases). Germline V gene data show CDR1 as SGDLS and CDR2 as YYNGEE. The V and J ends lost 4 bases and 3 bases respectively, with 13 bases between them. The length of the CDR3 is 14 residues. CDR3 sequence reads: CASSPPHRDTEAFF. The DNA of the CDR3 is TGTGCCAGCAGCCCCCCTCACAGGGACACTGAAGCTTTCTTT. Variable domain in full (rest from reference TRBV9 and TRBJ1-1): DSGVTQTPKHLITATGQRVTLRCSPRSGDLSVYWYQQSLDQGLQFLIQYYNGEERAKGNILERFSAQQFPDLHSELNLSSLELGDSALYFCASSPPHRDTEAFFGQGTRLTVV.

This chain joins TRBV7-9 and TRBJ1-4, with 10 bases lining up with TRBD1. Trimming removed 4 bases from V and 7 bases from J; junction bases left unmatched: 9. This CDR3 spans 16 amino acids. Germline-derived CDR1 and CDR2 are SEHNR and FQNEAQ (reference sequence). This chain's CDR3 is CASSSRGDRGSEKLFF. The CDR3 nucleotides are TGTGCCAGCAGCTCCCGGGGGGACAGGGGATCTGAAAAACTGTTTTTT.

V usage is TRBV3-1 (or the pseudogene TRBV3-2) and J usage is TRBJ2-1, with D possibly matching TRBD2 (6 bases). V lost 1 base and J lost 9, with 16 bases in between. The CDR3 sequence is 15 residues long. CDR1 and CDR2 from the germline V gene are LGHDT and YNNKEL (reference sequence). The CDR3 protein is CASSQGGSGVVEQFF. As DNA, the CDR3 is TGTGCCAGCAGCCAAGGCGGGTCGGGGGTGGTTGAGCAGTTCTTC.

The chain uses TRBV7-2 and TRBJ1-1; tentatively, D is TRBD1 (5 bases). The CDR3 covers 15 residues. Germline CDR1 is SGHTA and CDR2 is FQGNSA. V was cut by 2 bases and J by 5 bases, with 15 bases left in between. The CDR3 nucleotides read TGTGCCAGCAGCTTATTAGGCGGGGCTTATACTGAAGCTTTCTTT. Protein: CASSLLGGAYTEAFF.

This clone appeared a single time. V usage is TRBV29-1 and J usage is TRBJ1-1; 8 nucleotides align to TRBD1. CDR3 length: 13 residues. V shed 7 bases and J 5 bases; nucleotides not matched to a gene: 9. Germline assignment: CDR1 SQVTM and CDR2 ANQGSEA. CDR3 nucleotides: TGCAGCGCTTGGGACAGGATTTCGACTGAAGCTTTCTTT. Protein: CSAWDRISTEAFF.

The CDR3 loop is CASSLQAATNYGYTF. CDR3 DNA sequence: TGCGCCAGCAGCTTGCAGGCCGCAACTAACTATGGCTACACCTTC. This sequence joins TRBV5-1 and TRBJ1-2; D remains unclear. Germline V CDR1 and CDR2: SGHRS, YFSETQ. V lost 1 base and J 0 bases, leaving 10 bases between the germline ends. This CDR3 has 15 amino acids.

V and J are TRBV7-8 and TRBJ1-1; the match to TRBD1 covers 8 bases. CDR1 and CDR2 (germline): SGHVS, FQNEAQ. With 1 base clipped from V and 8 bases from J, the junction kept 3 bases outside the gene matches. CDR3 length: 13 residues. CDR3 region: CASSLGRDREAFF. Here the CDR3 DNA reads TGTGCCAGCAGCTTAGGCCGGGACAGGGAAGCTTTCTTT.

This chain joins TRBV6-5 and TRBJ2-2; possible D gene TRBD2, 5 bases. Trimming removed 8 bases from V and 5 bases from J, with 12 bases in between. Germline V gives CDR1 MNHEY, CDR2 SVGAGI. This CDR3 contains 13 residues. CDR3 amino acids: CASRGYTTGELFF. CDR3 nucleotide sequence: TGTGCCAGCCGGGGATACACAACCGGGGAGCTGTTTTTT.

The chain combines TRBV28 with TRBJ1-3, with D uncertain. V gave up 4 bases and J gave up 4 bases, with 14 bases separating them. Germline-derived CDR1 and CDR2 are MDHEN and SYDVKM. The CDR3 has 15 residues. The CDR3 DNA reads TGTGCCAGCAGTTGGGAGGGCCTGGGGGGAAACACCATATATTTT. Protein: CASSWEGLGGNTIYF.